The source of this T cell receptor beta chain is a study of blood T cell repertoires in COVID-19. Study-level background: Sources were T cells, B-cell-depleted T cells, or PBMCs; the material itself was cDNA or gDNA.

Trimming removed 5 bases at V and 1 base at J, with 15 bases between. This CDR3 comprises 15 residues. Germline V gene data show CDR1 as SGHRS and CDR2 as YFSETQ. The study assigned cohorts using participant-reported clinical history. TCRdb keeps only in-frame clones here, not all; method: immunoSEQ multiplex PCR. The table lists more than 200,000 clones, under 90% of them singletons. The source is a woman aged 25 to 45 with acute COVID-19. V is TRBV5-1 and J is TRBJ1-2; the D is unclear. The sample consisted of PBMCs or T cells enriched from blood (not recorded which). The CDR3: CASRFSGAGNYGYTF. CDR3 DNA sequence: TGCGCCAGCAGGTTCTCGGGTGCTGGTAACTATGGCTACACCTTC.